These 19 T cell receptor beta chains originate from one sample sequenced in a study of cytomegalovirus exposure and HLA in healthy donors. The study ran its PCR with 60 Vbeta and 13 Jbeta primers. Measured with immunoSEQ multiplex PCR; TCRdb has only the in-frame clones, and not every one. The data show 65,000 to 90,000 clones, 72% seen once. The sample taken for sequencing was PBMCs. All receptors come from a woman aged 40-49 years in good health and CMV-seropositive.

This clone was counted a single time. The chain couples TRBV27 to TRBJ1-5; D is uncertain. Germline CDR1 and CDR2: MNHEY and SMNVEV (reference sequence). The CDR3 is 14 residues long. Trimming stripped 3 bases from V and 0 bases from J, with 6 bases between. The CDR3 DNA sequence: TGTGCCAGCAGTTTTTATAATAGCAATCAGCCCCAGCATTTT. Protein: CASSFYNSNQPQHF.

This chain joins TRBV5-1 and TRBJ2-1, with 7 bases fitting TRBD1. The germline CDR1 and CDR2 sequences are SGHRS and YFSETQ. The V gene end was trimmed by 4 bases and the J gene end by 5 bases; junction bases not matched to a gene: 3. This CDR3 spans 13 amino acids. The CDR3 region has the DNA TGCGCCAGCAGCACGGGACAGAACAATGAGCAGTTCTTC. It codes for CASSTGQNNEQFF.

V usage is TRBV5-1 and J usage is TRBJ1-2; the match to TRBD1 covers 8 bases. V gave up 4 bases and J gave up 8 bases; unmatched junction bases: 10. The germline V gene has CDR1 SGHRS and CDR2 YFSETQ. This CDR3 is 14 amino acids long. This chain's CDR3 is CASSAQGGGGGYTF. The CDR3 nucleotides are TGCGCCAGCAGCGCACAGGGGGGAGGAGGAGGCTACACCTTC.

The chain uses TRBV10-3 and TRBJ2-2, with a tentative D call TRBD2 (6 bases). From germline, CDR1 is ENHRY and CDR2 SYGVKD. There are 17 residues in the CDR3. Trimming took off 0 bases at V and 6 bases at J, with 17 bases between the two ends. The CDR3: CAISESSVGRGSGELFF. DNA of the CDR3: TGTGCCATCAGTGAGTCCAGTGTGGGGCGGGGATCCGGGGAGCTGTTTTTT.

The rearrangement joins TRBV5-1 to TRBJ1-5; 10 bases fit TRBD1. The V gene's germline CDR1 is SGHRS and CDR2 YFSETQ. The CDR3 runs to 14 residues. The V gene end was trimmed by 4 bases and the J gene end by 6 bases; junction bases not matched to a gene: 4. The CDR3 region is CASSLDRGGQPQHF. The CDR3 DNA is TGCGCCAGCAGCCTGGACAGGGGGGGTCAGCCCCAGCATTTT.

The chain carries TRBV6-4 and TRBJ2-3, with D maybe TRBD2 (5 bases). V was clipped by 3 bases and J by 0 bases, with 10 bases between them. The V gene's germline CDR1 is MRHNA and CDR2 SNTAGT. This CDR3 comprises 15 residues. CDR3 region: CASSEFSASTDTQYF. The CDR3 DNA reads TGTGCCAGCAGTGAGTTTAGCGCTAGCACAGATACGCAGTATTTT.

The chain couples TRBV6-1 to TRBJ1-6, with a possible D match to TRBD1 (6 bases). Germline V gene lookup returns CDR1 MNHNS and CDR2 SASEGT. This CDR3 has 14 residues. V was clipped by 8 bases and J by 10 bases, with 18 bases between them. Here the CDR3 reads CASGEGGARSPLHF. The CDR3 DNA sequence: TGTGCCAGCGGGGAGGGGGGGGCACGGTCACCCCTCCACTTT.

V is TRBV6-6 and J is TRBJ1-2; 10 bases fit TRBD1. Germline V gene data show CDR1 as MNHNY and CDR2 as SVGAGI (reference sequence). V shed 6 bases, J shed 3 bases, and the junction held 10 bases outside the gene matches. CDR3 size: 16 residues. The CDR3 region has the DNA TGTGCCAGCAGCCCTACCGGGACAGGGGCTTACTATGGCTACACCTTC. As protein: CASSPTGTGAYYGYTF.

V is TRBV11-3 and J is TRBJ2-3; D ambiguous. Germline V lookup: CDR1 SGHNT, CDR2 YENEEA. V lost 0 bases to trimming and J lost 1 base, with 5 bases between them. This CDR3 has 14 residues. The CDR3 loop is CASSLDLRTDTQYF. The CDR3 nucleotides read TGTGCCAGCAGCTTAGATCTCCGCACAGATACGCAGTATTTT.

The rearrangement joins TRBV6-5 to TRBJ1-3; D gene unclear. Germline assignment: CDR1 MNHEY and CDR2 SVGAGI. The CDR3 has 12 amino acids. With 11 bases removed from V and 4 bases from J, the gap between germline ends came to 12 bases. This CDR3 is CAVSSSGNTIYF. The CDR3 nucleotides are TGTGCCGTATCCTCCTCCGGAAACACCATATATTTT.

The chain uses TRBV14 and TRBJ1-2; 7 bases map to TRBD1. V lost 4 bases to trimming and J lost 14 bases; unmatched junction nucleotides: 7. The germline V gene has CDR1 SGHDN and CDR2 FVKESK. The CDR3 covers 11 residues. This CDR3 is CASSPSTGLTF. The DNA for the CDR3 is TGTGCCAGCAGCCCGTCGACAGGGCTTACCTTC.

The CDR3 is CASSWSSRNQPQHF. The CDR3 coding sequence is TGTGCCAGCAGTTGGTCTTCTAGGAATCAGCCCCAGCATTTT. This rearrangement joins TRBV6-5 to TRBJ1-5; D remains ambiguous. The V gene's germline CDR1 is MNHEY and CDR2 SVGAGI. The CDR3 is 14 amino acids. V lost 4 bases and J lost 4, with 11 bases in between.

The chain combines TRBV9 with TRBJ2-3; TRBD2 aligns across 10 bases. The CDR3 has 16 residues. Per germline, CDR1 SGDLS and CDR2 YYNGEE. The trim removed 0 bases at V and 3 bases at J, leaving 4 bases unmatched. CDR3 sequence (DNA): TGTGCCAGCAGCGTAGATAGTAGCGGGGGGACAGATACGCAGTATTTT. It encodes CASSVDSSGGTDTQYF. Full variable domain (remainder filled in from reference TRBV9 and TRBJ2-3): DSGVTQTPKHLITATGQRVTLRCSPRSGDLSVYWYQQSLDQGLQFLIQYYNGEERAKGNILERFSAQQFPDLHSELNLSSLELGDSALYFCASSVDSSGGTDTQYFGPGTRLTVL.

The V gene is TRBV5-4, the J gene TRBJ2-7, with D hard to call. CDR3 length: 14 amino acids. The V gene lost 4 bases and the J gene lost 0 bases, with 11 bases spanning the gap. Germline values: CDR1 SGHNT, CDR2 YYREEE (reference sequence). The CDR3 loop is CASSRVTSSYEQYF. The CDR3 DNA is TGTGCCAGCAGCCGGGTCACCAGCTCCTACGAGCAGTACTTC.

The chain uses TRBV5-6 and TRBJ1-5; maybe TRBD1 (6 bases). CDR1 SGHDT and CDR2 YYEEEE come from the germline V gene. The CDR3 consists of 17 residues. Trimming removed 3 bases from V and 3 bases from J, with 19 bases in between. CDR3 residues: CASSWGPTMFDNQPQHF. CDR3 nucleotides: TGTGCCAGCAGCTGGGGGCCGACAATGTTCGACAATCAGCCCCAGCATTTT. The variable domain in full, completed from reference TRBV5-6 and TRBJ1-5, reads DAGVTQSPTHLIKTRGQQVTLRCSPKSGHDTVSWYQQALGQGPQFIFQYYEEEERQRGNFPDRFSGHQFPNYSSELNVNALLLGDSALYLCASSWGPTMFDNQPQHFGDGTRLSIL.

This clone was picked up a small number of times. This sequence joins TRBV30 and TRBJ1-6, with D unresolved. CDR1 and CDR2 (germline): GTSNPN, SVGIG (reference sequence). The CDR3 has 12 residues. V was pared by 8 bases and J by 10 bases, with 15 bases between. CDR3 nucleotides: TGTGCCGGGAAGAGGGCAGCGTCACCCCTCCACTTT. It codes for CAGKRAASPLHF.

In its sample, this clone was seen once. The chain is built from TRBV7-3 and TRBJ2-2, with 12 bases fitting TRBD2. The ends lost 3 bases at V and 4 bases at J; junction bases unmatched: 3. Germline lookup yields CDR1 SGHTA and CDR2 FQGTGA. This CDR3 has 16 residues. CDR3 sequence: CASSFGTSGFTGELFF. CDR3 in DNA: TGTGCCAGCAGCTTTGGGACTAGCGGGTTCACCGGGGAGCTGTTTTTT.

The DNA for the CDR3 is TGTGCCAGCATTCCAGGGGCCGGGTCACCCCTCCACTTT. It is translated as CASIPGAGSPLHF. V usage is TRBV6-1 and J usage is TRBJ1-6; possibly TRBD1 for D (6 bases). Germline CDR1 and CDR2: MNHNS and SASEGT. The CDR3 runs to 13 residues. Deletions cut 7 bases from V and 10 bases from J, with 14 bases between.

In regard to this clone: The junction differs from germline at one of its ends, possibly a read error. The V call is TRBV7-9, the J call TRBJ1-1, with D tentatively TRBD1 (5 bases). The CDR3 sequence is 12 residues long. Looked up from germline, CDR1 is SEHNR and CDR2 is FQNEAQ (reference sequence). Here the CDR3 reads CSSSFDSSEAFF. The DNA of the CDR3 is TGTTCCAGCAGCTTTGACAGTTCTGAAGCTTTCTTT. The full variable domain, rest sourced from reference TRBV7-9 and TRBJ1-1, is DTGVSQNPRHKITKRGQNVTFRCDPISEHNRLYWYRQTLGQGPEFLTYFQNEAQLEKSRLLSDRFSAERPKGSFSTLEIQRTEQGDSAMYLCSSSFDSSEAFFGQGTRLTVV.